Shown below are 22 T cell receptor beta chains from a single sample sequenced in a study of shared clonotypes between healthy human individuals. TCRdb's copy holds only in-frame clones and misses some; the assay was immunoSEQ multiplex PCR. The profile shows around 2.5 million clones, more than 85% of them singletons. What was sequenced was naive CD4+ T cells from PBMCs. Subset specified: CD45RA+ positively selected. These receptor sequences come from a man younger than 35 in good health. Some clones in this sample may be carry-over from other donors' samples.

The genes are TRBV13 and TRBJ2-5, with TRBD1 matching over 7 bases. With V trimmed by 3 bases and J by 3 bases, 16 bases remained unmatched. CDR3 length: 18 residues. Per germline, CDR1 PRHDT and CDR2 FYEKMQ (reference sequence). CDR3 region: CASSLKNRKTGTKETQYF. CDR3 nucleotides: TGTGCCAGCAGCTTGAAAAACAGAAAGACAGGGACAAAAGAGACCCAGTACTTC.

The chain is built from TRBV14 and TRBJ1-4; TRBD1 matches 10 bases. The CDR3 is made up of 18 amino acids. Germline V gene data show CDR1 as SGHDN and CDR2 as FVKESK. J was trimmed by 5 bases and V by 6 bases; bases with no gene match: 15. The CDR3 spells CASSYGTGATIENEKLFF. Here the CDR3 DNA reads TGTGCCAGCAGTTACGGGACAGGGGCGACCATCGAAAATGAAAAACTGTTTTTT.

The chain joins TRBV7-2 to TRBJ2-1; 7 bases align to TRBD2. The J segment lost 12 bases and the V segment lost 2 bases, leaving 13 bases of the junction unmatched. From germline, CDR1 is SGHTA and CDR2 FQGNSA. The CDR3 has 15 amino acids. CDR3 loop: CASSLRSSGALGQFF. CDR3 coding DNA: TGTGCCAGCAGCTTAAGGTCTAGCGGCGCCCTGGGGCAGTTCTTC.

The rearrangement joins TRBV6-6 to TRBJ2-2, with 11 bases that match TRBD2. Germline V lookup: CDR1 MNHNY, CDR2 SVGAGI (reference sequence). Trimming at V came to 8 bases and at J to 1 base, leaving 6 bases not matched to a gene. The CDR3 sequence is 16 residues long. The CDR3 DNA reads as TGTGCCAGCGGAAGGGGGACTAGCGGGAACACCGGGGAGCTGTTTTTT. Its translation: CASGRGTSGNTGELFF.

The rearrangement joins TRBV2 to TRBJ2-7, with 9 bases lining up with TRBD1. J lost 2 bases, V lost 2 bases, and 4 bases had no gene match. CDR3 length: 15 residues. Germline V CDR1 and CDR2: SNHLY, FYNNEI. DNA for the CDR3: TGTGCCAGCAGTGAAAGCGGGACAGGGACCTACGAGCAGTACTTC. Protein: CASSESGTGTYEQYF.

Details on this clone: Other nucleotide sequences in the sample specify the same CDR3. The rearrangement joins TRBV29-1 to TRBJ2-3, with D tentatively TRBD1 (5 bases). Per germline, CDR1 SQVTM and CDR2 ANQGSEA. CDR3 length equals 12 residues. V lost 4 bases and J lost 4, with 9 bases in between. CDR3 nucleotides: TGCAGCGTTGGCCAGGGCGCAGATACGCAGTATTTT. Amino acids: CSVGQGADTQYF.

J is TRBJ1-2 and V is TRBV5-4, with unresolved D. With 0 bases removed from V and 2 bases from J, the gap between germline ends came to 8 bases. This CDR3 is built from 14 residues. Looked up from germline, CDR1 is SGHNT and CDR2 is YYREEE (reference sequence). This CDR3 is CASSLVAENYGYTF. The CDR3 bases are TGTGCCAGCAGCTTGGTTGCTGAGAACTATGGCTACACCTTC.

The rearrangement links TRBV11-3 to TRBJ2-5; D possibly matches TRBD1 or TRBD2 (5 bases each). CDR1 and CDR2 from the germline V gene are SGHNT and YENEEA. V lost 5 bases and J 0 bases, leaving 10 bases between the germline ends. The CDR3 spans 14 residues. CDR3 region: CASSMGPNQETQYF. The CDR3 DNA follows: TGTGCCAGCAGCATGGGACCGAACCAAGAGACCCAGTACTTC. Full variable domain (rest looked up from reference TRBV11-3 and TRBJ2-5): EAGVVQSPRYKIIEKKQPVAFWCNPISGHNTLYWYLQNLGQGPELLIRYENEEAVDDSQLPKDRFSAERLKGVDSTLKIQPAELGDSAVYLCASSMGPNQETQYFGPGTRLLVL.

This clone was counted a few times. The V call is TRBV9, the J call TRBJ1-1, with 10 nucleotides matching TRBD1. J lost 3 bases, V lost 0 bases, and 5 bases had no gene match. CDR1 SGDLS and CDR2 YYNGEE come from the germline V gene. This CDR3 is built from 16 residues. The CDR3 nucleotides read TGTGCCAGCAGCGTAGCGACAGGGGGCATCGACACTGAAGCTTTCTTT. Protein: CASSVATGGIDTEAFF.

The CDR3 region is CASSRLAGGPGEQFF. In nucleotides, the CDR3 is TGTGCCAGTAGTCGACTAGCGGGAGGGCCAGGTGAGCAGTTCTTC. The chain is built from TRBV19 and TRBJ2-1, with TRBD2 matching over 14 bases. The CDR3 spans 15 residues. Germline assignment: CDR1 LNHDA and CDR2 SQIVND (reference sequence). J gave up 9 bases and V 5 bases, and 6 bases lay outside the gene matches.

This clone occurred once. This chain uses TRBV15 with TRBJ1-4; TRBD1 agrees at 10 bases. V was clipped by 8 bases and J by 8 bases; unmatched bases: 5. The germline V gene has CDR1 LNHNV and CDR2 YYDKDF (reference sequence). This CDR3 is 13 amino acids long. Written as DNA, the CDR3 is TGTGCCACCGCGGGACAGGGGAGAGAAAAACTGTTTTTT. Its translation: CATAGQGREKLFF.

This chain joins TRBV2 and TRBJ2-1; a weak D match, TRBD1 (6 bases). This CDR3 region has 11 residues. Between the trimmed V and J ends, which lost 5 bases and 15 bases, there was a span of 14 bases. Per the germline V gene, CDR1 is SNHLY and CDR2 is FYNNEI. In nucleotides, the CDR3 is TGTGCCAGCAGTTTACAGGGTTTGGGGTTCTTC. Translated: CASSLQGLGFF.

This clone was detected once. DNA of the CDR3: TGTGCCAGCACCGATCCCAGTACAGCTTTCTTT. This codes for CASTDPSTAFF. J is TRBJ1-1 and V is TRBV28, with no clear D. Between the trimmed V and J ends, which lost 7 bases and 10 bases, there was a span of 13 bases. CDR1 and CDR2 from the germline V gene are MDHEN and SYDVKM. The CDR3 is made up of 11 amino acids. Variable domain in full (rest from reference TRBV28 and TRBJ1-1): DVKVTQSSRYLVKRTGEKVFLECVQDMDHENMFWYRQDPGLGLRLIYFSYDVKMKEKGDIPEGYSVSREKKERFSLILESASTNQTSMYLCASTDPSTAFFGQGTRLTVV.

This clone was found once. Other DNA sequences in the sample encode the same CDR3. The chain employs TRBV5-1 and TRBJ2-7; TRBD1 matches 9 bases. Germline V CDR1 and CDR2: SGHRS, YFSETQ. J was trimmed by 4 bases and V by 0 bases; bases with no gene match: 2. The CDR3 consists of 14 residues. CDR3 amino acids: CASSLGDRAYEQYF. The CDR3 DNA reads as TGCGCCAGCAGCTTGGGGGACAGGGCATACGAGCAGTACTTC.

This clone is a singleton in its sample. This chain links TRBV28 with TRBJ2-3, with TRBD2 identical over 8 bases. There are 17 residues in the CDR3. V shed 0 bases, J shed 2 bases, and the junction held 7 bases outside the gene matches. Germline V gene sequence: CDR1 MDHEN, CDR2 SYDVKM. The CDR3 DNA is TGTGCCAGCAGTTTATGGGGAACTAGCGGATTCACAGATACGCAGTATTTT. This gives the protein CASSLWGTSGFTDTQYF.

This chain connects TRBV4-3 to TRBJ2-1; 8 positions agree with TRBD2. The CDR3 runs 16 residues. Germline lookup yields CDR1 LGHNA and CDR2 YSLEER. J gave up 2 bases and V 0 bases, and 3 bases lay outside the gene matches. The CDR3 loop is CASSQDKREPYNEQFF. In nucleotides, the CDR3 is TGCGCCAGCAGCCAAGATAAGCGGGAGCCCTACAATGAGCAGTTCTTC.

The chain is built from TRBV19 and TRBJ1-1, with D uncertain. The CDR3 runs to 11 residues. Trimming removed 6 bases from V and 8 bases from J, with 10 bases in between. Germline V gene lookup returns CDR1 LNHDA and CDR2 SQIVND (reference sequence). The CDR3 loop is CASRAAVEAFF. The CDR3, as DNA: TGTGCCAGTAGAGCCGCGGTGGAAGCTTTCTTT. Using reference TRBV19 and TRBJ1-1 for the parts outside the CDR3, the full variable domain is DGGITQSPKYLFRKEGQNVTLSCEQNLNHDAMYWYRQDPGQGLRLIYYSQIVNDFQKGDIAEGYSVSREKKESFPLTVTSAQKNPTAFYLCASRAAVEAFFGQGTRLTVV.

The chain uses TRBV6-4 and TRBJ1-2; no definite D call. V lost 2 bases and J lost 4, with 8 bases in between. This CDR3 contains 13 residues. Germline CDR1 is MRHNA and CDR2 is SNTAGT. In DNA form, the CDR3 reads TGTGCCAGCAGTGACGGCCTCGGCTATGGCTACACCTTC. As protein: CASSDGLGYGYTF.

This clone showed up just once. This CDR3 reads CASSLSVGDGYNEQFF. The CDR3 coding sequence is TGTGCCAGCAGCTTAAGTGTTGGGGACGGCTACAATGAGCAGTTCTTC. The chain uses TRBV7-9 and TRBJ2-1; D is tentatively TRBD1 or TRBD2 (5 bases each). Germline assignment: CDR1 SEHNR and CDR2 FQNEAQ (reference sequence). This CDR3 is built from 16 residues. V lost 2 bases to trimming and J lost 3 bases, with 14 bases between them.

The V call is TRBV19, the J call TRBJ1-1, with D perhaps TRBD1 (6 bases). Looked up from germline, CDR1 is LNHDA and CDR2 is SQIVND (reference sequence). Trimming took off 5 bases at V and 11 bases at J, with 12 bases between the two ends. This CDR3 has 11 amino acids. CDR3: CASSPYQGAFF. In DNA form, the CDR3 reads TGTGCCAGTAGTCCCTATCAGGGGGCTTTCTTT. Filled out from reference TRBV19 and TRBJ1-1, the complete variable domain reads DGGITQSPKYLFRKEGQNVTLSCEQNLNHDAMYWYRQDPGQGLRLIYYSQIVNDFQKGDIAEGYSVSREKKESFPLTVTSAQKNPTAFYLCASSPYQGAFFGQGTRLTVV.

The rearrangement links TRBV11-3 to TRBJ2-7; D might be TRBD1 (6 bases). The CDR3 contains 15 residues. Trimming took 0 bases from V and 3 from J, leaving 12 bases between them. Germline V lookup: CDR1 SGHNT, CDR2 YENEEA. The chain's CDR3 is CASSLDRYRVYEQYF. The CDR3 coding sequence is TGTGCCAGCAGCTTAGATCGGTACAGGGTCTACGAGCAGTACTTC.

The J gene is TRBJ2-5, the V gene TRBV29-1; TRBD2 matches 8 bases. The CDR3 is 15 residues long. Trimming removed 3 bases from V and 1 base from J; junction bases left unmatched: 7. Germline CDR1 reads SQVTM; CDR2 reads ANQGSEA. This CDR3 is CSVEHSSGPQETQYF. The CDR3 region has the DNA TGCAGCGTTGAGCACTCTAGCGGGCCCCAAGAGACCCAGTACTTC.